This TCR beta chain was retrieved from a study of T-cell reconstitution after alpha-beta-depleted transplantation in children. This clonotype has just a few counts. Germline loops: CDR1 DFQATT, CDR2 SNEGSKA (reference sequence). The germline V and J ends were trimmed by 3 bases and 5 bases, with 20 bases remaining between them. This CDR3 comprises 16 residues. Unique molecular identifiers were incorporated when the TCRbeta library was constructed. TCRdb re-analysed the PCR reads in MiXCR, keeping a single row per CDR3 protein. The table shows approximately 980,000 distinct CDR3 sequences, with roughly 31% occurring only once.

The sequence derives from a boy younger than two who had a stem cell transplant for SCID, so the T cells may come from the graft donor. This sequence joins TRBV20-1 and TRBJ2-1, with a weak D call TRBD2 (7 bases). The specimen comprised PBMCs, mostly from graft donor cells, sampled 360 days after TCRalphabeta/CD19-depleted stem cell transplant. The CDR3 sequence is CSARRGPQRTHNEQFF. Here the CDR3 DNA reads TGCAGTGCTAGGCGGGGGCCCCAAAGGACCCACAATGAGCAGTTCTTC.